This TCR beta chain was sequenced for a study of T-cell memory formation after mild COVID-19. Study at large: TCR clusters largely stayed donor specific.

This clonotype occurred a few times. The target antigen is unknown. General study findings and limits: Clones which contracted sat mainly in CM and EM if CD4+, and in EMRA if CD8+. There was no confirmation that second-wave clones peaking on day 37 were SARS-CoV-2 specific.

TCRdb itself ran the 5' RACE reads through MiXCR, one entry per CDR3 protein. This table has approximately 290,000 distinct CDR3 sequences, about 16% appearing once. This CDR3 is built from 15 residues. The V and J ends lost 2 bases and 7 bases, in that order; junction bases with no gene match: 6. The V gene's germline CDR1 is SGHAT and CDR2 FQNNGV. Sequencing was performed on PBMCs or a T cell subset sorted from them (not recorded which). The chain carries TRBV11-2 and TRBJ2-3, with 10 bases aligning to TRBD2. The sequence derives from a man aged 18 to 30 who had mild COVID-19 (a few samples of this study predate the infection). Cell type and time point are not known. The CDR3 sequence is CASSLQRGGVYTQYF. CDR3 in DNA: TGTGCCAGCAGCTTACAGCGGGGGGGCGTGTATACGCAGTATTTT.